The 2 T cell receptor beta chains below come from one sample, sequenced in a study of blood T cell repertoires in COVID-19. Generated by immunoSEQ multiplex PCR, the TCRdb table keeps only in-frame clones and is missing some. The data hold roughly 90,000 clones, with approximately 80% observed a single time. The sequenced sample was peripheral blood. Every receptor here comes from a woman of 80 years or more with active or convalescent COVID-19.

In this sample, this clone turned up a few times. The chain uses TRBV28 and TRBJ2-5; D may be TRBD2 (5 bases). Germline values: CDR1 MDHEN, CDR2 SYDVKM. V was shortened by 2 bases and J by 5 bases, with 12 bases between the two germline ends. The CDR3 has 14 residues. The CDR3: CASSLTGSVETQYF. The CDR3 DNA reads as TGTGCCAGCAGTTTAACGGGGAGCGTGGAGACCCAGTACTTC. Looking up the rest from reference TRBV28 and TRBJ2-5 gives the full variable domain: DVKVTQSSRYLVKRTGEKVFLECVQDMDHENMFWYRQDPGLGLRLIYFSYDVKMKEKGDIPEGYSVSREKKERFSLILESASTNQTSMYLCASSLTGSVETQYFGPGTRLLVL.

V gene TRBV30 combines with J gene TRBJ2-5; a weak D match, TRBD2 (6 bases). CDR1 and CDR2 from the germline V gene are GTSNPN and SVGIG (reference sequence). The V end lost 2 bases, the J end lost 7 bases, and 14 bases lay between the germline ends. The CDR3 runs to 13 residues. CDR3 DNA: TGTGCCTGGAGTACAACGACGGGAGTGACCCAGTACTTC. This codes for CAWSTTTGVTQYF.